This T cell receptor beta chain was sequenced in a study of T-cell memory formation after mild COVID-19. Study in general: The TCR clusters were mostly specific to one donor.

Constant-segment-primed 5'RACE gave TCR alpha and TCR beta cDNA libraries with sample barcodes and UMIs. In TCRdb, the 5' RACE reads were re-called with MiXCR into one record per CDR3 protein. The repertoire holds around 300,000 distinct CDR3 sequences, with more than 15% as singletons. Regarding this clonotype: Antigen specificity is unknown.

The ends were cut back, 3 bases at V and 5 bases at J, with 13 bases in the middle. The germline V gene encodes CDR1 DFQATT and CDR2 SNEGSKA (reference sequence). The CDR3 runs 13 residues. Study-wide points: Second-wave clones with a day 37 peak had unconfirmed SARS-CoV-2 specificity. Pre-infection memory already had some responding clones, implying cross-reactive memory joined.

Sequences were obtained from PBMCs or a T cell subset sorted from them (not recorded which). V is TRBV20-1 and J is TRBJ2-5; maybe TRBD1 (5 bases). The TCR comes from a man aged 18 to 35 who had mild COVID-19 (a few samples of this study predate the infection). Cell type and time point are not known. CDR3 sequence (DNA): TGCAGTGCTAGTCGACAGTCCGCGGAGACCCAGTACTTC. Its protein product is CSASRQSAETQYF.